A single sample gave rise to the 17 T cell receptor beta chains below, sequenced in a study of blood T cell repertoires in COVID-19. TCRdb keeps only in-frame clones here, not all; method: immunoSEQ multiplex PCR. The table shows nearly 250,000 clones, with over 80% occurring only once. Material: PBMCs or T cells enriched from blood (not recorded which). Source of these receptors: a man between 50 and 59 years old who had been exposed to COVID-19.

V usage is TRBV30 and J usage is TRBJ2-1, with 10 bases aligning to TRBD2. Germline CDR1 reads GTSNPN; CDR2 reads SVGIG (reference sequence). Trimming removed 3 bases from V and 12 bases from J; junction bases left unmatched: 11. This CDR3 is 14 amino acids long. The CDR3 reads CAWSGASGSLGQFF. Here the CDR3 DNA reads TGTGCCTGGAGCGGGGCTAGCGGGAGTCTAGGGCAGTTCTTC.

The CDR3: CASSLLDGGKDTGELFF. The CDR3, as DNA: TGTGCCAGCTCACTTCTGGACGGGGGAAAGGACACCGGGGAGCTGTTTTTT. The V gene is TRBV18, the J gene TRBJ2-2; maybe TRBD2 (6 bases). This CDR3 is built from 17 residues. V was trimmed by 4 bases and J by 3 bases, leaving 18 bases between them. Germline CDR1 is KGHSH and CDR2 is LQKENI.

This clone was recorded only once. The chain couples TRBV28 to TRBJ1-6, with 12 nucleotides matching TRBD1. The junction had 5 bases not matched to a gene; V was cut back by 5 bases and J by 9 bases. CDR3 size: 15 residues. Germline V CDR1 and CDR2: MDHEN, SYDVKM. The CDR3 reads CASSKGTGGSSPLHF. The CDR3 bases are TGTGCCAGCAGTAAAGGGACAGGGGGCAGTTCACCCCTCCACTTT.

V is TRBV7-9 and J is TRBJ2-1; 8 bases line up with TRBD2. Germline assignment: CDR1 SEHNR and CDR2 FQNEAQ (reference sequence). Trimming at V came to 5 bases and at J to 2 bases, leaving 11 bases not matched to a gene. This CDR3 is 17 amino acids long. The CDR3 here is CASSRGFSGIPYNEQFF. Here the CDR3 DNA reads TGTGCCAGCAGCCGGGGGTTTAGCGGGATACCCTACAATGAGCAGTTCTTC.

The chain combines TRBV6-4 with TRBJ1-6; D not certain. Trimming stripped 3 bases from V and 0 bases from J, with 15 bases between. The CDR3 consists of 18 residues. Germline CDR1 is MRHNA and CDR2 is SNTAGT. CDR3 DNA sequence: TGTGCCAGCAGTGAGGCCCCCCTTGTCCTCTCCTATAATTCACCCCTCCACTTT. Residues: CASSEAPLVLSYNSPLHF.

CDR3 loop: CASSLRSTVESEAFF. CDR3 bases: TGTGCCAGCAGCCTCCGCTCGACAGTGGAATCTGAAGCTTTCTTT. The chain is built from TRBV7-3 and TRBJ1-1; possibly TRBD1 for D (5 bases). Per the germline V gene, CDR1 is SGHTA and CDR2 is FQGTGA. This CDR3 is 15 amino acids long. Trimming shortened V by 5 bases and J by 6 bases, and 19 bases separated the two germline ends.

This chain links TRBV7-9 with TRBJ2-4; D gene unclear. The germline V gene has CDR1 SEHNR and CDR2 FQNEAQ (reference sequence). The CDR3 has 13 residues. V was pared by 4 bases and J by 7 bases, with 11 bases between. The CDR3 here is CASSSASANIQYF. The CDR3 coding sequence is TGTGCCAGCAGCTCTGCTAGTGCCAACATTCAGTACTTC.

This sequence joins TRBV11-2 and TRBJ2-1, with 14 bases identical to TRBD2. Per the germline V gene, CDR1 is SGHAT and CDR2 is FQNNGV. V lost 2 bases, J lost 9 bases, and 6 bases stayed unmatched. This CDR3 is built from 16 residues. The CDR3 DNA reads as TGTGCCAGCAGCTTAATGGGACTAGCGGGAGTGGGTGAGCAGTTCTTC. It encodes CASSLMGLAGVGEQFF.

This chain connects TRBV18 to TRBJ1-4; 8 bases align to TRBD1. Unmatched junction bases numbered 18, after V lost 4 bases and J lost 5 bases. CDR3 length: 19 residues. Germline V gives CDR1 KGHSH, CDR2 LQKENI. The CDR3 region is CASSLLPGTGNSLNEKLFF. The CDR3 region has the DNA TGTGCCAGCTCACTGCTTCCCGGGACAGGCAATTCTTTAAATGAAAAACTGTTTTTT.

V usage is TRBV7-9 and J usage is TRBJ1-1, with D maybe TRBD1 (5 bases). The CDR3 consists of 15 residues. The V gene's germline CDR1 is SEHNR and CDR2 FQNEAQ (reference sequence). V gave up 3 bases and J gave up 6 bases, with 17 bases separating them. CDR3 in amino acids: CASSFYRDSGAEAFF. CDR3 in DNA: TGTGCCAGCAGCTTTTATCGGGACTCGGGCGCTGAAGCTTTCTTT.

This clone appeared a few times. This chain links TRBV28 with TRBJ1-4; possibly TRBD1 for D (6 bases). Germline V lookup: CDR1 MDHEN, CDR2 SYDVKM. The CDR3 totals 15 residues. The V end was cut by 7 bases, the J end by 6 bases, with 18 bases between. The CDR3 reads CASTSTGIGDEKLFF. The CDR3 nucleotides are TGTGCCAGCACTTCCACAGGGATCGGTGATGAAAAACTGTTTTTT.

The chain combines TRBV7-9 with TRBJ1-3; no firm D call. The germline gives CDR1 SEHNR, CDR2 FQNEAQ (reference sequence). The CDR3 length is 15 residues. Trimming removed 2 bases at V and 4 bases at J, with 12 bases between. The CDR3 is CASSLHRESGNTIYF. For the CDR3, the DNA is TGTGCCAGCAGCTTACATCGGGAATCCGGAAACACCATATATTTT.

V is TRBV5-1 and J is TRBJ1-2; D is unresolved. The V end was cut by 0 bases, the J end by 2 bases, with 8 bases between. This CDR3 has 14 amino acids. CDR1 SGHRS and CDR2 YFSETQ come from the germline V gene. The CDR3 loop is CASSLVAQNYGYTF. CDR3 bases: TGCGCCAGCAGCTTGGTAGCGCAGAACTATGGCTACACCTTC.

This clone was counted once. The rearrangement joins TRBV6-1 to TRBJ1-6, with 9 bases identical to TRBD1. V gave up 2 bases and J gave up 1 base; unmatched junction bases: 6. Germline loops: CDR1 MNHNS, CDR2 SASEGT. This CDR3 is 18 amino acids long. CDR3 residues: CASSEYTGGRSYNSPLHF. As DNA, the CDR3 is TGTGCCAGCAGTGAATATACAGGGGGCCGATCCTATAATTCACCCCTCCACTTT.

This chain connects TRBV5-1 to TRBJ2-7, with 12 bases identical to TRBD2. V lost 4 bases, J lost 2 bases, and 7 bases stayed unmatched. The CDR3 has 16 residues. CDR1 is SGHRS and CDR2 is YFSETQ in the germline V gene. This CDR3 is CASSPRTSGATYEQYF. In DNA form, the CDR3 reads TGCGCCAGCAGCCCGAGGACTAGCGGGGCCACCTACGAGCAGTACTTC.

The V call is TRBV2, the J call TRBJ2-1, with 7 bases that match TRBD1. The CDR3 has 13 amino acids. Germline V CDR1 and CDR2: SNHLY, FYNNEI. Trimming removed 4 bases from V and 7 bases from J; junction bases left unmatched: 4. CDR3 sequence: CASSGRQGNEQFF. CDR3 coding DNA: TGTGCCAGCAGTGGAAGACAGGGAAATGAGCAGTTCTTC.

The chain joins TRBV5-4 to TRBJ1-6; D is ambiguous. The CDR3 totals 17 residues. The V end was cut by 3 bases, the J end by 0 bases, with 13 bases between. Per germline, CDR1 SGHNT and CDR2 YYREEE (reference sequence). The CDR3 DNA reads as TGTGCCAGCAGCTCCTCATCGAGGAGCTCCTATAATTCACCCCTCCACTTT. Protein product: CASSSSSRSSYNSPLHF.